Below are 32 T cell receptor beta chains sequenced from a single sample in a study of T cells expressing NK-cell markers. TCRdb re-called the 5' RACE reads; one entry per CDR3 protein, DNA not given. Across some 460,000 distinct CDR3 sequences, the top ten clones capture under 1.5% of the sample. Input material: blood T cells: a sorted CD56 or NKG2C T cell subset, CD4+ or CD8+ T cells, or bulk PBMC T cells (not recorded which). All receptors derive from a woman aged 50 to 60 in good health.

The chain carries TRBV3-1 and TRBJ1-2. This CDR3 region has 16 residues. Germline V gives CDR1 LGHDT, CDR2 YNNKEL (reference sequence). The CDR3 sequence is CASSSLELGANYGYTF.

V is TRBV12-3 or TRBV12-4 and J is TRBJ1-2. The CDR3 covers 13 residues. The CDR3 sequence is CASRPNGVEGYTF.

V is TRBV30 and J is TRBJ1-2; the TRBD1 assignment by TCRdb is unverifiable without DNA. The CDR3 sequence is 12 residues long. In germline, CDR1 is GTSNPN, CDR2 SVGIG (reference sequence). CDR3 protein: CACGQGLFGYTF.

This chain joins TRBV4-1 and TRBJ1-2; TCRdb picks TRBD1, but there is no DNA to check that call. This CDR3 has 16 residues. Germline CDR1 and CDR2: MGHRA and YSYEKL. This CDR3 is CASSPIIFDSYYGYTF.

The CDR3 loop is CASSLTGGWENIQYF. This chain connects TRBV18 to TRBJ2-4; without DNA, the TCRdb call of TRBD1 cannot be checked. The CDR3 is 15 residues long. Germline V gene sequence: CDR1 KGHSH, CDR2 LQKENI.

The V and J genes are TRBV12-3 or TRBV12-4 and TRBJ1-2. CDR3 size: 14 residues. The CDR3 loop reads CASSLRIRYYGYTF.

The chain combines TRBV3-1 with TRBJ2-3; TCRdb names TRBD2, which stays unverified in the absence of DNA. CDR3 length: 13 amino acids. CDR1 is LGHDT and CDR2 is YNNKEL in the germline V gene (reference sequence). CDR3 protein: CASSPGLAGTQYF.

V usage is TRBV9 and J usage is TRBJ2-1; TCRdb's assignment of TRBD1 cannot be checked, as there is no DNA. The CDR3 is made up of 15 amino acids. Germline CDR1 and CDR2: SGDLS and YYNGEE. The CDR3 loop reads CASSVPPGGRNEQFF.

The chain combines TRBV29-1 with TRBJ1-1; the D gene TCRdb calls, TRBD1, cannot be checked with no DNA. Germline V gives CDR1 SQVTM, CDR2 ANQGSEA. This CDR3 spans 14 amino acids. CDR3 region: CSVAMGPPDTEAFF. The full variable domain, rest sourced from reference TRBV29-1 and TRBJ1-1, is SAVISQKPSRDICQRGTSLTIQCQVDSQVTMMFWYRQQPGQSLTLIATANQGSEATYESGFVIDKFPISRPNLTFSTLTVSNMSPEDSSIYLCSVAMGPPDTEAFFGQGTRLTVV.

The genes are TRBV6-5 and TRBJ2-7; TCRdb indicates TRBD2, and absent DNA this call remains unverified. Germline values: CDR1 MNHEY, CDR2 SVGAGI. The CDR3 is 16 residues long. CDR3 sequence: CASSYSSSGPSYEQYF.

The rearrangement links TRBV4-1 to TRBJ2-2. This CDR3 comprises 14 residues. CDR1 and CDR2 (germline): MGHRA, YSYEKL. CDR3 sequence reads: CASSRNGAPVELFF.

V and J are TRBV12-3 or TRBV12-4 and TRBJ2-2; TCRdb selects TRBD2, and the lack of DNA leaves this call unchecked. The CDR3 consists of 19 residues. CDR3: CASSYLGLAGGPRTGELFF.

J is TRBJ1-5 and V is TRBV6-1; TCRdb's assignment of TRBD1 cannot be checked, as there is no DNA. This CDR3 comprises 14 residues. Germline assignment: CDR1 MNHNS and CDR2 SASEGT. CDR3 sequence: CASVVSGGNQPQHF.

This sequence joins TRBV3-1 and TRBJ1-4; TCRdb's D call of TRBD1 is untestable without DNA. CDR1 is LGHDT, CDR2 YNNKEL, per germline (reference sequence). The CDR3 has 14 amino acids. CDR3 loop: CASSQVLKGEKLFF.

The chain employs TRBV7-6 and TRBJ1-5; absent DNA, TCRdb's TRBD1 call cannot be checked. Germline loops: CDR1 SGHVS, CDR2 FNYEAQ. The CDR3 extends over 17 amino acids. The CDR3 sequence: CASSLQDGSGGNQPQHF.

The rearrangement joins TRBV20-1 to TRBJ2-1; the TCRdb call, TRBD2, lacks DNA for checking. CDR1 and CDR2 from the germline V gene are DFQATT and SNEGSKA (reference sequence). The CDR3 sequence is 15 residues long. The CDR3: CSAPSSGRQHNEQFF.

The chain combines TRBV3-1 with TRBJ2-1; TCRdb's D call of TRBD1 is untestable without DNA. Germline-derived CDR1 and CDR2 are LGHDT and YNNKEL (reference sequence). The CDR3 contains 16 residues. The CDR3 region is CASSLDREMFYNEQFF.

The chain links TRBV6-1 to TRBJ2-2; TCRdb returns TRBD2, unconfirmable since there is no DNA. Germline V gene lookup returns CDR1 MNHNS and CDR2 SASEGT. The CDR3 is 12 amino acids. This CDR3 reads CASGRNTGELFF.

The chain has TRBV12-3 or TRBV12-4 and TRBJ1-1; TCRdb's assignment of TRBD1 cannot be checked, as there is no DNA. This CDR3 contains 16 residues. CDR3 loop: CASSTRQGGRNTEAFF.

The chain uses TRBV12-3 or TRBV12-4 and TRBJ1-2. This CDR3 has 12 residues. The CDR3 loop reads CASLAIGNGYTF.

The chain recombines TRBV6-5 with TRBJ2-1; TCRdb lists TRBD1, though no DNA is available to test this call. The CDR3 covers 16 residues. In germline, CDR1 is MNHEY, CDR2 SVGAGI. The CDR3 region is CASRLGGPGAYNEQFF.

The V gene is TRBV5-1, the J gene TRBJ2-5; TCRdb proposes TRBD2, but this gene call is untestable without DNA. Germline CDR1 SGHRS, CDR2 YFSETQ. CDR3 length equals 14 residues. CDR3 loop: CASSQGTSGETQYF.

J is TRBJ2-1 and V is TRBV4-1; lacking DNA, the TRBD2 call made by TCRdb goes unchecked. CDR1 is MGHRA, CDR2 YSYEKL, per germline. CDR3 length: 15 residues. The CDR3: CASSQLGLPYNEQFF.

The chain has TRBV20-1 and TRBJ2-5; absent DNA, TCRdb's TRBD2 call cannot be checked. Germline V gives CDR1 DFQATT, CDR2 SNEGSKA (reference sequence). CDR3 size: 15 residues. CDR3 sequence: CSATPSGLGRETQYF.

The chain combines TRBV9 with TRBJ1-5; checking the TCRdb D call of TRBD1 is not possible without DNA. Germline loops: CDR1 SGDLS, CDR2 YYNGEE. The CDR3 runs 14 residues. This chain's CDR3 is CASSAGTGREPQHF.

The rearrangement joins TRBV10-2 to TRBJ2-5; no DNA is available, so the TRBD1 call from TCRdb remains unchecked. The CDR3 contains 14 residues. The germline V gene encodes CDR1 WSHSY and CDR2 SAAADI. Here the CDR3 reads CASSRTGGKETQYF.

The V gene is TRBV5-1, the J gene TRBJ2-5; TCRdb reports TRBD1, a call that lacks DNA to check it against. CDR3 length equals 15 residues. Germline lookup yields CDR1 SGHRS and CDR2 YFSETQ. The CDR3 region is CASSFGAGAGETQYF. The entire variable domain, with the rest obtained from reference TRBV5-1 and TRBJ2-5, is as follows: KAGVTQTPRYLIKTRGQQVTLSCSPISGHRSVSWYQQTPGQGLQFLFEYFSETQRNKGNFPGRFSGRQFSNSRSEMNVSTLELGDSALYLCASSFGAGAGETQYFGPGTRLLVL.

The chain has TRBV7-8 and TRBJ2-1; no DNA is available, so the TRBD2 call from TCRdb remains unchecked. The CDR3 contains 16 residues. In germline, CDR1 is SGHVS, CDR2 FQNEAQ. The CDR3 sequence is CASRPPIAGWGNEQFF.

The chain has TRBV6-2 or TRBV6-3 and TRBJ2-1; TCRdb's assignment of TRBD1 cannot be checked, as there is no DNA. CDR1 is MNHEY and CDR2 is SVGEGT in the germline V gene. The CDR3 covers 11 residues. The CDR3 reads CASTSGGEQFF.

V and J are TRBV7-6 and TRBJ2-5; checking the TCRdb D call of TRBD2 is not possible without DNA. Germline values: CDR1 SGHVS, CDR2 FNYEAQ. This CDR3 has 15 residues. CDR3 amino acids: CASSSSGSFSETQYF. Combining the CDR3 with reference TRBV7-6 and TRBJ2-5 gives the whole variable domain GAGVSQSPRYKVTKRGQDVALRCDPISGHVSLYWYRQALGQGPEFLTYFNYEAQQDKSGLPNDRFSAERPEGSISTLTIQRTEQRDSAMYRCASSSSGSFSETQYFGPGTRLLVL.

The V and J genes are TRBV5-1 and TRBJ1-2. The CDR3 loop spans 16 amino acids. Germline-derived CDR1 and CDR2 are SGHRS and YFSETQ. The CDR3 here is CASSSGPQAYDYGYTF.

The chain employs TRBV6-2 or TRBV6-3 and TRBJ2-6; absent DNA, TCRdb's TRBD1 call cannot be checked. The CDR3 extends over 15 amino acids. CDR1 is MNHEY and CDR2 is SVGEGT in the germline V gene. CDR3 residues: CASSSAGGVFNVLTF.